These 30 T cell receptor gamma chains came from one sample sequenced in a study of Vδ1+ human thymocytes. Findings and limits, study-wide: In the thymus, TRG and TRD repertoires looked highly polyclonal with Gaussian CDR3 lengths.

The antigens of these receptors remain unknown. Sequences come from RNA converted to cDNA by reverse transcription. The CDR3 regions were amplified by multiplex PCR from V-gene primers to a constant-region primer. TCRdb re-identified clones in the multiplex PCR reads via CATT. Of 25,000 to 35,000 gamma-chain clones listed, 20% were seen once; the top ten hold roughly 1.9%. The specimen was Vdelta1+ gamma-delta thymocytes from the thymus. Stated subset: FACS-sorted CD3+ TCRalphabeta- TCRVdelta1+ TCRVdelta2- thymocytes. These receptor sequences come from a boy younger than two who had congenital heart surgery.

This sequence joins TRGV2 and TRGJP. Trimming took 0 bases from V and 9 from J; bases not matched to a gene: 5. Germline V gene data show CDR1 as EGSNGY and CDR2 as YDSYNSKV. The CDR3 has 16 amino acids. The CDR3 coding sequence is TGTGCCACCTGGGACGGGGGACGGTTGGGCAAAAAAATCAAGGTATTT. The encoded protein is CATWDGGRLGKKIKVF.

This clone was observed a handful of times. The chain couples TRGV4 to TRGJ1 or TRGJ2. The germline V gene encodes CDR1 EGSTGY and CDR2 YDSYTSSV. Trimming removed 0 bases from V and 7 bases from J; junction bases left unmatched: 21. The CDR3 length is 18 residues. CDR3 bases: TGTGCCACCTGGGATGGGCCGTCCTCGGGCGGGGTCGCCTATAAGAAACTCTTT. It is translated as CATWDGPSSGGVAYKKLF.

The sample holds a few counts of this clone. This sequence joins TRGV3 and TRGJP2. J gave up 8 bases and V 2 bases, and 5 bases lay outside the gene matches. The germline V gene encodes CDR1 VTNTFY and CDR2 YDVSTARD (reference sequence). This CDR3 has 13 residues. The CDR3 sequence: CATWDNTDWIKTF. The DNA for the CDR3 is TGTGCCACCTGGGACAATACCGATTGGATCAAGACGTTT.

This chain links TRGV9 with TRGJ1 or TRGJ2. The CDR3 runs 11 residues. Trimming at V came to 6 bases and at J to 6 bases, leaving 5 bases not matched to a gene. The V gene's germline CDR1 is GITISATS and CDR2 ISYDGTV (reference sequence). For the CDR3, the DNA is TGTGCCTTGTGGAATCCTTATAAGAAACTCTTT. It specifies CALWNPYKKLF.

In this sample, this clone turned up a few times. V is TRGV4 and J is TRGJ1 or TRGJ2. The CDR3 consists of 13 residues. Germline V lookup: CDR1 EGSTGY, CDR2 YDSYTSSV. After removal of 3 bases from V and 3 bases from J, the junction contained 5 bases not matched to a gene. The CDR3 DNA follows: TGTGCCACCTGGGATAGAGTTTATTATAAGAAACTCTTT. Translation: CATWDRVYYKKLF.

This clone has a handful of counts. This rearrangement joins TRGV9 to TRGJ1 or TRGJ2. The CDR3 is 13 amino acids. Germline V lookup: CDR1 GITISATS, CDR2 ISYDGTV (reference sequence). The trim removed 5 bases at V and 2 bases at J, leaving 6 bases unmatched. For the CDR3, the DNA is TGTGCCTTGTGGGTCATTGATTATTATAAGAAACTCTTT. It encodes CALWVIDYYKKLF.

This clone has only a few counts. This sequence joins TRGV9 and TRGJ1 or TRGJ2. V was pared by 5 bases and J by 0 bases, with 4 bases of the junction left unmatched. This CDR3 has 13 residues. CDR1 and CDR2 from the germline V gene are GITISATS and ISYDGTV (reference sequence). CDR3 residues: CALWVMNYYKKLF. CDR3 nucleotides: TGTGCCTTGTGGGTGATGAATTATTATAAGAAACTCTTT.

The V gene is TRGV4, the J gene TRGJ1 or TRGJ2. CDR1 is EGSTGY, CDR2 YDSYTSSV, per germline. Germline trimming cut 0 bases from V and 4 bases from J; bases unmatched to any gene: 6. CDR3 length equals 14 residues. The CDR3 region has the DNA TGTGCCACCTGGGATGGGAGTAGGTATTATAAGAAACTCTTT. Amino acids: CATWDGSRYYKKLF.

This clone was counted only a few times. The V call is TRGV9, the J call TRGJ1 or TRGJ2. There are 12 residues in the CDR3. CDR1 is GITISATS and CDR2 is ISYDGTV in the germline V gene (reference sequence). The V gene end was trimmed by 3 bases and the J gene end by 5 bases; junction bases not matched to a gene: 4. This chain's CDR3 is CALWEKDYKKLF. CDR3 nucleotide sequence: TGTGCCTTGTGGGAGAAAGATTATAAGAAACTCTTT.

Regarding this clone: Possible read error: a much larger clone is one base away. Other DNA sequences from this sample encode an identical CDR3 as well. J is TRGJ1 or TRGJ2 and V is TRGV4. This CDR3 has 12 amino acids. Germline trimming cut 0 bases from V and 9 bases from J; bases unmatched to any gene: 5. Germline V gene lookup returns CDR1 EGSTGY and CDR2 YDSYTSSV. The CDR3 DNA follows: TGTGCCACCTGGGATGGGCCTTTTAAGAAACTCTTT. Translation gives CATWDGPFKKLF.

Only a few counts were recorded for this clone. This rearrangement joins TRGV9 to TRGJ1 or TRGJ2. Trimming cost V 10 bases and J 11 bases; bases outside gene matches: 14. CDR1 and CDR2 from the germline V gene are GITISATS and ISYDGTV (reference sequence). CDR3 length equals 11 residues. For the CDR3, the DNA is TGTGCCTTACCGTCTGAAGTGCAGAAACTCTTT. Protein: CALPSEVQKLF.

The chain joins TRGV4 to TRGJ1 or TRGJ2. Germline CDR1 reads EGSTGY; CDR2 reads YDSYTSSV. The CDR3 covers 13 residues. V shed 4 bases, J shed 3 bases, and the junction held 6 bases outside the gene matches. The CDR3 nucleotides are TGTGCCACCTGGGACTACCTTTATTATAAGAAACTCTTT. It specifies CATWDYLYYKKLF.

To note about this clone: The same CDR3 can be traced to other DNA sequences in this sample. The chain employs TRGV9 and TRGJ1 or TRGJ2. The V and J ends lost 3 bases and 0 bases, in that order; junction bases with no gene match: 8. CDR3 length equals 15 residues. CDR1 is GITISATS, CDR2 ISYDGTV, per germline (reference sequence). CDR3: CALWEPPLNYYKKLF. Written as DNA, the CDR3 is TGTGCCTTGTGGGAGCCTCCTTTGAATTATTATAAGAAACTCTTT.

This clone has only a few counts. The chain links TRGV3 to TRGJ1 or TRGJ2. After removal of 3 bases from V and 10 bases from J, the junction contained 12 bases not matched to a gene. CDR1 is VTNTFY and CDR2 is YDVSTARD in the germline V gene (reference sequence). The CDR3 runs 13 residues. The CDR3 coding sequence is TGTGCCACCTGGGACGCCGCTGGGGGGAAGAAACTCTTT. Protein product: CATWDAAGGKKLF.

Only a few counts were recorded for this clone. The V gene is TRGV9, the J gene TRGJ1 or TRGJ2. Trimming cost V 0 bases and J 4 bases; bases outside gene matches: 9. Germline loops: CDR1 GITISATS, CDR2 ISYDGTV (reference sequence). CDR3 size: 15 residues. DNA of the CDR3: TGTGCCTTGTGGGAGGTGAAGGTGGTGTATTATAAGAAACTCTTT. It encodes CALWEVKVVYYKKLF.

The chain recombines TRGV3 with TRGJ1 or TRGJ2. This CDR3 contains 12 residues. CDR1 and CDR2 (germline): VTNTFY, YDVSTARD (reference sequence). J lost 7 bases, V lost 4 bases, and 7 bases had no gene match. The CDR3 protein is CATWDSAYKKLF. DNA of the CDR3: TGTGCCACCTGGGATTCGGCATATAAGAAACTCTTT.

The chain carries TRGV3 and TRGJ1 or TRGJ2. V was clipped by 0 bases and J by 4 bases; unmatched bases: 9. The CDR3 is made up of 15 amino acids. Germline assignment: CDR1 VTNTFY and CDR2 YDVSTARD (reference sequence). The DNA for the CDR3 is TGTGCCACCTGGGACAGGCCGGGGCTCTATTATAAGAAACTCTTT. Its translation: CATWDRPGLYYKKLF.

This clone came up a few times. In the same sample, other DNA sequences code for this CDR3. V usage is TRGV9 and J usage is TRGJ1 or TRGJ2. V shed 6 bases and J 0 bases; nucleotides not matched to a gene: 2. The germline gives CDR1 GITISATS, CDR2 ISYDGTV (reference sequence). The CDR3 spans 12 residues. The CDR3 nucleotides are TGTGCCTTGTGGTTGAATTATTATAAGAAACTCTTT. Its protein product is CALWLNYYKKLF.

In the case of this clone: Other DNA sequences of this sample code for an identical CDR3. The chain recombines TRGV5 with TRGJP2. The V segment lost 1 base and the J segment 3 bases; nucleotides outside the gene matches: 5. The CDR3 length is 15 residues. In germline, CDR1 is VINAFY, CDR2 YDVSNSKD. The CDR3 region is CATWDRLGSDWIKTF. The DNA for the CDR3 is TGTGCCACCTGGGACAGACTTGGTAGTGATTGGATCAAGACGTTT.

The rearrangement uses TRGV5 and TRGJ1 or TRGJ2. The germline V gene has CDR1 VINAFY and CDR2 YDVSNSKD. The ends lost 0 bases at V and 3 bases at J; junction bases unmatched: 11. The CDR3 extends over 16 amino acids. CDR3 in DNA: TGTGCCACCTGGGACAGGCAACGGGAAATTTATTATAAGAAACTCTTT. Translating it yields CATWDRQREIYYKKLF.

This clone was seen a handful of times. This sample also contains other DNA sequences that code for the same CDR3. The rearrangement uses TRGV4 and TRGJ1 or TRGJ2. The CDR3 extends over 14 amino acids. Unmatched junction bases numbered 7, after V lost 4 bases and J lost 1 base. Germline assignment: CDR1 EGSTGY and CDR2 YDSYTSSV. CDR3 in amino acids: CATWDGGNYYKKLF. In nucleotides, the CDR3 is TGTGCCACCTGGGACGGAGGCAATTATTATAAGAAACTCTTT.

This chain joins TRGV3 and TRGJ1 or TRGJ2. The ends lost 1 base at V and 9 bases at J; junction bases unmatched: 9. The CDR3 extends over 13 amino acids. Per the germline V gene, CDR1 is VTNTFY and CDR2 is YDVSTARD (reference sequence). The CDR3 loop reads CATWDRGRCKKLF. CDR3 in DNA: TGTGCCACCTGGGACAGAGGGAGGTGTAAGAAACTCTTT.

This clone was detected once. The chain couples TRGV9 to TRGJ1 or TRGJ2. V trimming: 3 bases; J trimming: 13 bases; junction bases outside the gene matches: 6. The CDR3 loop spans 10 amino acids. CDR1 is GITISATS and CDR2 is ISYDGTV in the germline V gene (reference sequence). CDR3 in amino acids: CALWELNKLF. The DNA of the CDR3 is TGTGCCTTGTGGGAGTTAAACAAACTCTTT.

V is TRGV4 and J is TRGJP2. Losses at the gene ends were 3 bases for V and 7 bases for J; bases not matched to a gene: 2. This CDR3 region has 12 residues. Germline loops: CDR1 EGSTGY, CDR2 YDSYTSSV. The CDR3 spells CATWDFDWIKTF. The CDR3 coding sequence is TGTGCCACCTGGGATTTTGATTGGATCAAGACGTTT.

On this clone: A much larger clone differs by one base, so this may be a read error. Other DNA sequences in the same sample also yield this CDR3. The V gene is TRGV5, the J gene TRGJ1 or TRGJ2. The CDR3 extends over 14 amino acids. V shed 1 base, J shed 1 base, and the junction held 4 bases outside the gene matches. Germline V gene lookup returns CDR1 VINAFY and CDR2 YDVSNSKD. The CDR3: CATWDRPNYYKKLF. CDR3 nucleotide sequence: TGTGCCACCTGGGACAGACCCAATTATTATAAGAAACTCTTT.

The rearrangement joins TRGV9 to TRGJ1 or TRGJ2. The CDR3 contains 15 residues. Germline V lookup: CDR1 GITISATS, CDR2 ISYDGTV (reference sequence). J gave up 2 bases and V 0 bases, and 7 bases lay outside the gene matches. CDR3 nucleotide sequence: TGTGCCTTGTGGGAGGTGACTATGGATTATTATAAGAAACTCTTT. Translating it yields CALWEVTMDYYKKLF.

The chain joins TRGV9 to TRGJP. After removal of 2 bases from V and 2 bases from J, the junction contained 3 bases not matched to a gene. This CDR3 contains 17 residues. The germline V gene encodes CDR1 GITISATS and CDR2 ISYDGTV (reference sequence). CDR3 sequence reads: CALWEARQELGKKIKVF. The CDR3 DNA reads TGTGCCTTGTGGGAGGCACGGCAAGAGTTGGGCAAAAAAATCAAGGTATTT.

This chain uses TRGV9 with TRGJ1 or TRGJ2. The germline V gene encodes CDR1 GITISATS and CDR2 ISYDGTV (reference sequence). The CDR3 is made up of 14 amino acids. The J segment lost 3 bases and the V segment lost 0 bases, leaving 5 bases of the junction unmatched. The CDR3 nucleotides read TGTGCCTTGTGGGAGGTGCTAATTTATTATAAGAAACTCTTT. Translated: CALWEVLIYYKKLF.

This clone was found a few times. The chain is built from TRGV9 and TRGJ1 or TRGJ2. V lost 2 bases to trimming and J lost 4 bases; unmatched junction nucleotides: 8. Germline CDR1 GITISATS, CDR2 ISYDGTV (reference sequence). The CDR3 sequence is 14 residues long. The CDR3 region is CALWEAPEYYKKLF. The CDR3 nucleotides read TGTGCCTTGTGGGAGGCCCCGGAGTATTATAAGAAACTCTTT.

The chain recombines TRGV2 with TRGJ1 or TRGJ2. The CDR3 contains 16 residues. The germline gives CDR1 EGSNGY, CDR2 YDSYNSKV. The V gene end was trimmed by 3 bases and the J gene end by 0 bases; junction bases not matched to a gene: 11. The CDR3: CATWDPVLSNYYKKLF. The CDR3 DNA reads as TGTGCCACCTGGGACCCTGTACTTTCGAATTATTATAAGAAACTCTTT.